The rows below give T cell receptor beta chains drawn from one sample of a study of T cell changes during pregnancy in multiple sclerosis. The assay was immunoSEQ multiplex PCR, and TCRdb's table has in-frame clones only and misses some. The table lists 80,000 to 100,000 clones, around 94% of them singletons. The source was peripheral blood, collected in the first trimester of pregnancy. Receptors originate from a female donor with multiple sclerosis, enrolled in a pregnancy study. Each CDR3 is given with its conserved first and last residue. D genes are given only for firm matches. Rows may omit the clone size; those that give it use once, few, many or a size class.

size,D,J,V,DNA,CDR3
.,TRBD2,TRBJ2-1,TRBV11-3,TGTGCCAGCAGCTCACGGACTAGCGGTGAGCAGTTCTTC,CASSSRTSGEQFF
.,.,TRBJ2-5,TRBV5-1,TGCGCCAGCAGCTTGGGCGGGTCCCAAGAGACCCAGTACTTC,CASSLGGSQETQYF
.,.,TRBJ2-5,TRBV4-1,TGCGCCAGCAGCCCGTGGCTCCAAGAGACCCAGTACTTC,CASSPWLQETQYF
few,.,TRBJ2-3,TRBV28,TGTGCCAGCAGTTTATTGGGGACTAGCACAGATACGCAGTATTTT,CASSLLGTSTDTQYF
.,TRBD1,TRBJ2-3,TRBV19,TGTGCCAGTAGTGCCTCCGGGACAGCTCCTACAGATACGCAGTATTTT,CASSASGTAPTDTQYF
.,.,TRBJ2-7,TRBV7-9,TGTGCCAGCAGCCCCGGGGGGGGACAGGGTAATAACGAGCAGTACTTC,CASSPGGGQGNNEQYF
.,TRBD2,TRBJ2-1,TRBV9,TGTGCCAGCAGCCGGAAGACGGGAGGGTATAATGAGCAGTTCTTC,CASSRKTGGYNEQFF
.,TRBD1,TRBJ1-5,TRBV6-5,TGTGCCAGCAGTCGATACAGGGGTGGACAGCCCCAGCATTTT,CASSRYRGGQPQHF
once,.,TRBJ2-6,TRBV28,TGTGCCAGCAGTTTCGCGGGAACTGGGGCCAACGTCCTGACTTTC,CASSFAGTGANVLTF
.,TRBD2,TRBJ2-5,TRBV7-2,TGTGCCAGCAGCCCAAGACTAGCGGGACGAGAGGAGACCCAGTACTTC,CASSPRLAGREETQYF
.,TRBD2,TRBJ2-1,TRBV7-9,TGTGCCAGCAGCTTTGGACTAGCGGGAAACAATTACTACAATGAGCAGTTCTTC,CASSFGLAGNNYYNEQFF
.,.,TRBJ1-1,TRBV18,TGTGCCAGCTCCCCGACCAGGAATTCGAACACTGAAGCTTTCTTT,CASSPTRNSNTEAFF
.,.,TRBJ2-7,TRBV28,TGTGCCAGCAGTTTAGGGCAGGGCATGGCCTACGAGCAGTACTTC,CASSLGQGMAYEQYF
.,TRBD2,TRBJ2-5,TRBV10-3,TGTGCCATCAGTGCTTGGACTAGCAGGGAGACCCAGTACTTC,CAISAWTSRETQYF
once,.,TRBJ2-5,TRBV5-6,TGTGCCAGCAGCTTTAGAAGGGTCGGAGAGGGGACCCAGTACTTC,CASSFRRVGEGTQYF
.,.,TRBJ2-2,TRBV7-3,TGTGCCAGCAGTCCCCGGGAGATGGGCACCGGGGAGCTGTTTTTT,CASSPREMGTGELFF
.,TRBD1,TRBJ2-2,TRBV5-5,TGTGCCAGCAGCCCCGGACAGGGAAGTTTGTCCGGGGAGCTGTTTTTT,CASSPGQGSLSGELFF
.,TRBD1,TRBJ1-2,TRBV5-4,TGTGCCAGCAGCCCTGCGAGGGGGCACAGGGGGCCGAACTATGGCTACACCTTC,CASSPARGHRGPNYGYTF
.,TRBD1,TRBJ2-7,TRBV6-5,TGTGCCAGCAGCAAAAGACAGGGATCTACCTACGAGCAGTACTTC,CASSKRQGSTYEQYF